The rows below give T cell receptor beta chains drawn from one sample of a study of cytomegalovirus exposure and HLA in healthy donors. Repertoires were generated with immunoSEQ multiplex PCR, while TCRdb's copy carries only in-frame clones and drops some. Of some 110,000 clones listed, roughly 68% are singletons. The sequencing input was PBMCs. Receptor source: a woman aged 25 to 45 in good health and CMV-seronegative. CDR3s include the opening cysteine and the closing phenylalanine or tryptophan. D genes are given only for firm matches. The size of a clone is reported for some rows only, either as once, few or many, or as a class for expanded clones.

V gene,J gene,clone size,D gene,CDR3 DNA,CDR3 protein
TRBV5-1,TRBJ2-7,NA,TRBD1,TGCGCCAGCAGCTCAGCAGGGGGCCCACTTTCCTACGAGCAGTACTTC,CASSSAGGPLSYEQYF
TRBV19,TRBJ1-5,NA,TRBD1,TGTGCCACTAGAGACAGGGGCAATCAGCCCCAGCATTTT,CATRDRGNQPQHF
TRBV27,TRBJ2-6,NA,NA,TGTGCCAGCAGTTTCGGTGGTTCTGGGGCCAACGTCCTGACTTTC,CASSFGGSGANVLTF
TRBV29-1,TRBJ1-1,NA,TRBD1,TGCAGCGTTGACTTCGGGACAGGGGGCACTGAAGCTTTCTTT,CSVDFGTGGTEAFF
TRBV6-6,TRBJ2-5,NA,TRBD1,TGTGCCAGCACCATAAGACAGGGGCAAGAGACCCAGTACTTC,CASTIRQGQETQYF
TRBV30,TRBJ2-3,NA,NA,TGTGCCTGGAGGTCTGGGAGACATACGCAGTATTTT,CAWRSGRHTQYF
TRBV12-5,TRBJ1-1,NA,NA,TGTGCTAGTGGTTCTTCAGGGGACACTGAAGCTTTCTTT,CASGSSGDTEAFF
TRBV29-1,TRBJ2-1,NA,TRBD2,TGCAGCGTTGAAGCTAGCGGGGGGCGGAATGAGCAGTTCTTC,CSVEASGGRNEQFF
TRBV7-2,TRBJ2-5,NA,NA,TGTGCCAGCAGCTGGGTGGGGGGGGCCAAGGAGACCCAGTACTTC,CASSWVGGAKETQYF
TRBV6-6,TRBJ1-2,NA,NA,TGTGCCAGCAGTTACTCGAGACAGGCGATCGACTATGGCTACACCTTC,CASSYSRQAIDYGYTF
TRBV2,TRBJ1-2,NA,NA,TGTGCCAGCAGTGAAATCACAACCAGGGGCTACACCTTC,CASSEITTRGYTF
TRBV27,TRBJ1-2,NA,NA,TGTGCCAGCAGTTTAGGGGCGCTTGGCCGTGGCTACACCTTC,CASSLGALGRGYTF
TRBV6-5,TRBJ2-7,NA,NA,TGTGCCAGTACCAGCGATACGGGATCCTACGAGCAGTACTTC,CASTSDTGSYEQYF
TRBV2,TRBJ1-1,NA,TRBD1,TGTGCCAGCAGTAAGGACAGGGACACTGAAGCTTTCTTT,CASSKDRDTEAFF
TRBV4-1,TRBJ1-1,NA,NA,TGCGCCAGCAGCCAAGATCACGGATCGGGCACTGAAGCTTTCTTT,CASSQDHGSGTEAFF
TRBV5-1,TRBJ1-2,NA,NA,TGCGCCAGCAGCTTGGGCGGCACTTATGGCTACACCTTC,CASSLGGTYGYTF
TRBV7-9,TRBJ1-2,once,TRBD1,TGTGCCAGCAGCTTAGCGCTCGGCACAGGGGGCGGCTATGGCTACACCTTC,CASSLALGTGGGYGYTF
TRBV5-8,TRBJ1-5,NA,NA,TGTGCCAGCAGCTTGGGGGACACACGCAATCAGCCCCAGCATTTT,CASSLGDTRNQPQHF
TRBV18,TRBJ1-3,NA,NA,TGTGCCAGCTCACCCTATGGCTCGGGATATGGAAACACCATATATTTT,CASSPYGSGYGNTIYF
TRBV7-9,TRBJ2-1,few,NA,TGTGCCAGCAGCCGTTTAACGACAGATGAGCAGTTCTTC,CASSRLTTDEQFF
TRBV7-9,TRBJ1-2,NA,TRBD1,TGTGCCAGCAGCTCTGGGACAGGGTCCTATGGCTACACCTTC,CASSSGTGSYGYTF
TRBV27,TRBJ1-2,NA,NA,TGTGCCAGCAGTCCCCTAAGTAGATATGGCTACACCTTC,CASSPLSRYGYTF
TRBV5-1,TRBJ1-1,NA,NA,TGCGCCAGCGCCCCGCTTGGACAGTCGAACACTGAAGCTTTCTTT,CASAPLGQSNTEAFF
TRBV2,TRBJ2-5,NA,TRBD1,TGTGCCAGCAGTGGGACAGGGGATTTTGGGGGGAAAGAGACCCAGTACTTC,CASSGTGDFGGKETQYF
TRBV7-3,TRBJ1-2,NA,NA,TGTGCCAGCAGCTTAAACAGCCGGGACACCAACTATGGCTACACCTTC,CASSLNSRDTNYGYTF
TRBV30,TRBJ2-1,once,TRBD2,TGTGCCTGGAGTAGGCCAGCGGGGGGGCTTGGTGAGCAGTTCTTC,CAWSRPAGGLGEQFF
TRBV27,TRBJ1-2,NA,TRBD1,TGTGCCAGCAGTGTTAACAGGGGTTATGGCTACACCTTC,CASSVNRGYGYTF
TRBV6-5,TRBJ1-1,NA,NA,TGTGCCAGCAGTGGCGGCGAGCAGTGGGAAGCTTTCTTT,CASSGGEQWEAFF
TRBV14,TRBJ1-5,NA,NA,TGTGCCAGCAGCCAAGGGGGCCAGCCCCAGCATTTT,CASSQGGQPQHF
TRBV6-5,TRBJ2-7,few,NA,TGTGCCAGCAGTTCCACGGGACTTAGCTCCTACGAGCAGTACTTC,CASSSTGLSSYEQYF
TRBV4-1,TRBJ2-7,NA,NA,TGCGCCAGCAGCCAAGACCCTCTATTGGAGCAGTACTTC,CASSQDPLLEQYF
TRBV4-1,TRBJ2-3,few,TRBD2,TGCGCCAGCAGCCCAAGTGGCCGGGGGGAAGGAGATACGCAGTATTTT,CASSPSGRGEGDTQYF
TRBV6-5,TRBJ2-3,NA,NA,TGTGCCAGCGGGGGGGGCTGGGGGGCAGATACGCAGTATTTT,CASGGGWGADTQYF
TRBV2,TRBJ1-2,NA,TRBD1,TGTGCCAGCAGTGGGGACAGCTATGGCTACACCTTC,CASSGDSYGYTF
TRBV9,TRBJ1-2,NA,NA,TGTGCCAGCAGCGTAGTAGGTGGAGGAGGCTACACCTTC,CASSVVGGGGYTF
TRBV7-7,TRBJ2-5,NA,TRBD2,TGTGCCAGCAGTGAGGGTTGGGGGCTAGCGGGGAACCAAGAGACCCAGTACTTC,CASSEGWGLAGNQETQYF
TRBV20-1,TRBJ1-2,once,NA,TGCAGTGCTAGGGCGACTTATGATATGGCTTTT,CSARATYDMAF
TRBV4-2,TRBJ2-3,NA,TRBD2,TGTGCCAGCAGCCCATGGCCCGGCGGGGGAACAGATACGCAGTATTTT,CASSPWPGGGTDTQYF
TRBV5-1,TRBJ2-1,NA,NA,TGCGCCACCCGTACTGGGGGCACGGACTCCTACAATGAGCAGTTCTTC,CATRTGGTDSYNEQFF
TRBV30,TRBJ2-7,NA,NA,TGTGCCTGGAGTCGGGGAGAGTACGAGCAGTACTTC,CAWSRGEYEQYF
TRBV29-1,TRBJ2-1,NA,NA,TGCAGCGATTCAGGGGGGTCCTACAATGAGCAGTTCTTC,CSDSGGSYNEQFF
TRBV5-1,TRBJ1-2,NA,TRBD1,TGCGCCAGCAGCTACACCCGGGGGACAGGGAGCAACTATGGCTACACCTTC,CASSYTRGTGSNYGYTF
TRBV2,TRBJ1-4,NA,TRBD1,TGTGCCAGCAGTGAAGTGGGACAGTCAAGGGCTAATGAAAAACTGTTTTTT,CASSEVGQSRANEKLFF
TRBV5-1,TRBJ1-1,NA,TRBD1,TGCGCCAGCAGCTTGGGACAGACAGGGGTTAGCACTGAAGCTTTCTTT,CASSLGQTGVSTEAFF
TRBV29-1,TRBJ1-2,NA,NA,TGCAGCGTTGAATTGCTGGGGCCGTCTGATGGCTACACCTTC,CSVELLGPSDGYTF
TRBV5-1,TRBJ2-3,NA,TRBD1,TGCGCCAGCAGCGTGGACAGGATCACAGATACGCAGTATTTT,CASSVDRITDTQYF
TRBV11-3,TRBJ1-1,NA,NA,TGTGCCAGCAGCGGGGCAGGGTCCTTGGGGAACACTGAAGCTTTCTTT,CASSGAGSLGNTEAFF
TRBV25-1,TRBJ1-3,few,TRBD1,TGTGCCAGCAGTGATCCGGACAGGCCCGCTGGAAACACCATATATTTT,CASSDPDRPAGNTIYF
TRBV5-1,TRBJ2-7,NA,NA,TGCGCCAGCAGTTTACAGGAGTATAGCTCCTACGAGCAGTACTTC,CASSLQEYSSYEQYF
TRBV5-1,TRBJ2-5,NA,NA,TGCGCCAGCAGCTTGGTGGCAAGCGGACTGAGGAAGACCCAGTACTTC,CASSLVASGLRKTQYF
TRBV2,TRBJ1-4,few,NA,TGTGCCAGCCGTCGGGGGGCCCCAAATGAAAAACTGTTTTTT,CASRRGAPNEKLFF
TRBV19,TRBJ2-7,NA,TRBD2,TGTGCCAGTAGTATACTAGCGGGACCCTACGAGCAGTACTTC,CASSILAGPYEQYF
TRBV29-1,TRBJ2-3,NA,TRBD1,TGCAGCGTTGAACAGAGGACAGGAGCTAGCACAGATACGCAGTATTTT,CSVEQRTGASTDTQYF
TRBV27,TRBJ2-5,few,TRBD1,TGTGCCAGCAGTTTCGGGACAGCTACTCAAGAGACCCAGTACTTC,CASSFGTATQETQYF
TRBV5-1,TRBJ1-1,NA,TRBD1,TGCGCCAGCAGCCGATTACCGGGACAGGGTAATACTGAAGCTTTCTTT,CASSRLPGQGNTEAFF
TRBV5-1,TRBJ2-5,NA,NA,TGCGCCAGCAGCCATACGGGATGGGAGACCCAGTACTTC,CASSHTGWETQYF
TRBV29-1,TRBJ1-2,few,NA,TGCAGCGTTGGGGCTCAGGGTTCGGGCTACACCTTC,CSVGAQGSGYTF
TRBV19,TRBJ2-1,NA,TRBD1,TGTGCCAGTAGTGTTGGACAGGGCTCCTACAATGAGCAGTTCTTC,CASSVGQGSYNEQFF
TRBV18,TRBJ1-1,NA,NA,TGTGCCAGCTCACCACGGGACTGGAACACTGAAGCTTTCTTT,CASSPRDWNTEAFF